This T cell receptor beta chain was documented in a study of blood T cell repertoires in COVID-19. Study as a whole: Material from acute and convalescent COVID-19 was sourced from the United States, Italy and Spain. From T cells, B-cell-depleted T cells, or PBMCs came the material, which was cDNA or gDNA.

Germline V CDR1 and CDR2: GTSNPN, SVGIG (reference sequence). V was pared by 3 bases and J by 6 bases, with 8 bases of the junction left unmatched. CDR3 length: 14 amino acids. In the original workflow: For nucleated cells, counts were estimated from reference gene primer amplification. Assay: immunoSEQ multiplex PCR; the TCRdb copy retains only in-frame clones and omits some. The V and J calls and clone size come from that table; D and trimming were worked out from the DNA. The profile shows more than 85,000 clones, approximately 90% of them singletons. The V gene is TRBV30, the J gene TRBJ1-5; 7 nucleotides line up with TRBD1. Sequences were obtained from peripheral blood. The receptor's source is a woman between 50 and 59 years old with COVID-19, enrolled during active disease. CDR3 sequence (DNA): TGTGCCTGGAGCAGGGGGATTAGCGGTCAGCCCCAGCATTTT. It is translated as CAWSRGISGQPQHF.